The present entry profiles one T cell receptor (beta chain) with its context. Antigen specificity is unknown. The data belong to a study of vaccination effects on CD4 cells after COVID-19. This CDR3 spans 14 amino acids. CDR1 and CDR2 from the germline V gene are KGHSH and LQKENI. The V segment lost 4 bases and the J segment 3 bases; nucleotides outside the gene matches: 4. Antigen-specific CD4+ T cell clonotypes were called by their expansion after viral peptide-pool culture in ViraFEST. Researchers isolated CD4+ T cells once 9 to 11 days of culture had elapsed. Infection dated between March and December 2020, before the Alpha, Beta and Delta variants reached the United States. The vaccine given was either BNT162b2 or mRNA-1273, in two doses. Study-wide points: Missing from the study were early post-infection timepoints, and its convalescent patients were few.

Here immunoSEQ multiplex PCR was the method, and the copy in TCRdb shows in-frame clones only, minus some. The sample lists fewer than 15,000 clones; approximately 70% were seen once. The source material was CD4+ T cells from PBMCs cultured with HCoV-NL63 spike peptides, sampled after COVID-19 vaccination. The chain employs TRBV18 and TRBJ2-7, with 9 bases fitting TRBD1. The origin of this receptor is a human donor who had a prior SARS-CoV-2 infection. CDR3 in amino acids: CASSRDRAYYEQYF. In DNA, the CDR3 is TGTGCCAGCTCACGGGACAGGGCCTACTACGAGCAGTACTTC. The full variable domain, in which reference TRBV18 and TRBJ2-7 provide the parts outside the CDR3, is NAGVMQNPRHLVRRRGQEARLRCSPMKGHSHVYWYRQLPEEGLKFMVYLQKENIIDESGMPKERFSAEFPKEGPSILRIQQVVRGDSAAYFCASSRDRAYYEQYFGPGTRLTVT.